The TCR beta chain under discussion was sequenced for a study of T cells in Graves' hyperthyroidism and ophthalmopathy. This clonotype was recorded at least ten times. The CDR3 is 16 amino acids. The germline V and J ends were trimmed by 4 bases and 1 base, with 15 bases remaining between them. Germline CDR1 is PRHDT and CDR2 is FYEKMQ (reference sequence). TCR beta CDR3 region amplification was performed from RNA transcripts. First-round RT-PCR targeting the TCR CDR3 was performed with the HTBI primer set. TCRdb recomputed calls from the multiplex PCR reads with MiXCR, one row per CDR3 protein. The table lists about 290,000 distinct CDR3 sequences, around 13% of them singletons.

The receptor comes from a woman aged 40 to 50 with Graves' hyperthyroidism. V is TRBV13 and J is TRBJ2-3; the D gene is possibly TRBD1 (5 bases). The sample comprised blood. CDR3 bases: TGTGCCAGCAGCTCAGGGCAAGAATGGCGCACAGATACGCAGTATTTT. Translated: CASSSGQEWRTDTQYF.